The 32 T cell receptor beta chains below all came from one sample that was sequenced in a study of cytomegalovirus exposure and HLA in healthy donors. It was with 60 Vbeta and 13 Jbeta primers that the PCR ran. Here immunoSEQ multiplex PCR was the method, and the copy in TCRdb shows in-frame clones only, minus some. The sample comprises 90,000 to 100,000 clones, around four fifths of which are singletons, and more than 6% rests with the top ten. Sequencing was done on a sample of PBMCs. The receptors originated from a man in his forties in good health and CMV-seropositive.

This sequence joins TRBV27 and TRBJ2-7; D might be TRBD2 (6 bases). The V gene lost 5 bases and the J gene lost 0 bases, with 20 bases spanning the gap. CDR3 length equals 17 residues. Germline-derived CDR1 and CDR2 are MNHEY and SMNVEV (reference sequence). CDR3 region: CASSPLLLAGSSYEQYF. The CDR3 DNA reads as TGTGCCAGCAGTCCTTTACTACTAGCCGGGAGCTCCTACGAGCAGTACTTC.

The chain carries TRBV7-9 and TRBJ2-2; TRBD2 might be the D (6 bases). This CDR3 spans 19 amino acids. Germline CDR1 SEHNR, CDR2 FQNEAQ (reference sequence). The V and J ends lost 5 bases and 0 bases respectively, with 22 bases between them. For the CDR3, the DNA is TGTGCCAGCAGCCTAAGGGGCCTAGCGAGAAACTCGAACACCGGGGAGCTGTTTTTT. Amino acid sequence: CASSLRGLARNSNTGELFF.

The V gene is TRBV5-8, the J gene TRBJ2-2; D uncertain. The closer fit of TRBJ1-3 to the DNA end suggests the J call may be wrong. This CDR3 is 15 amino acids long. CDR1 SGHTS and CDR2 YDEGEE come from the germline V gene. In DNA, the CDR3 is TGTGCCAGCAGCTTGGTGGACGGGGAAGGAAACACCATATATTTT. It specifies CASSLVDGEGNTIYF.

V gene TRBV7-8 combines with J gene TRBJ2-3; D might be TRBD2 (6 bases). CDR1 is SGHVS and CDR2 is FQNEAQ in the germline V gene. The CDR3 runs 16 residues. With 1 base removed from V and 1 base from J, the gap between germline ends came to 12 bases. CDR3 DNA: TGTGCCAGCAGCTTAGAGCGGGTGGGCCGCACAGATACGCAGTATTTT. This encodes CASSLERVGRTDTQYF.

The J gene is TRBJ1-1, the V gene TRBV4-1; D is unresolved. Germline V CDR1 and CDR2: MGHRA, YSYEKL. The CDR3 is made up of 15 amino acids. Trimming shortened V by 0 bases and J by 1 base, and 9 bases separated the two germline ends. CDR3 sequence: CASSQDYVRNTEAFF. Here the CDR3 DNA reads TGCGCCAGCAGCCAAGATTATGTCAGGAACACTGAAGCTTTCTTT.

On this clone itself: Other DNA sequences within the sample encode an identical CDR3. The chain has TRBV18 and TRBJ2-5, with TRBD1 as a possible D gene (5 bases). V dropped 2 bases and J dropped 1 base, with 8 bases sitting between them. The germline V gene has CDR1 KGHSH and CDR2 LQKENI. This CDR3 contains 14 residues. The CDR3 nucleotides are TGTGCCAGCTCACCAACAACAGGCCAAGAGACCCAGTACTTC. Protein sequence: CASSPTTGQETQYF.

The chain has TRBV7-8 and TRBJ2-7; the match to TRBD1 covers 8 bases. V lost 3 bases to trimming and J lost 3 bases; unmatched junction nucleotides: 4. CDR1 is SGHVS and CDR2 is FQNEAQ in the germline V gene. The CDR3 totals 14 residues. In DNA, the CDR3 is TGTGCCAGCAGCTTGATACAGGGGGGCTACGAGCAGTACTTC. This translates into CASSLIQGGYEQYF.

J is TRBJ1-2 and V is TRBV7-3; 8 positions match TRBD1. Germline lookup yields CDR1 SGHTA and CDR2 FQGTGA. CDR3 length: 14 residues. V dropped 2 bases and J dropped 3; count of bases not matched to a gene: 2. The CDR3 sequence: CASSLAGGDYGYTF. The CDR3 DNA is TGTGCCAGCAGCTTAGCAGGGGGCGACTATGGCTACACCTTC.

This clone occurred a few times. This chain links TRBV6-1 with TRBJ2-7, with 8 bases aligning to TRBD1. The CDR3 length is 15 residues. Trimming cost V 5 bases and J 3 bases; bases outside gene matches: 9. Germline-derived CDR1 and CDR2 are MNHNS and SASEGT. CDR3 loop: CASSPRQGINYEQYF. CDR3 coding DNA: TGTGCCAGCAGTCCAAGACAGGGGATTAACTACGAGCAGTACTTC.

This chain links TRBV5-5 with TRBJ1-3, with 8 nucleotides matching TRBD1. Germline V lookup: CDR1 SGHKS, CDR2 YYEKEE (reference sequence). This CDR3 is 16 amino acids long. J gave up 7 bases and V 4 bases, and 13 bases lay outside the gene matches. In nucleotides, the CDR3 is TGTGCCAGCAGCCACCTCGACAGGGGATCTCGGAACACCATATATTTT. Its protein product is CASSHLDRGSRNTIYF. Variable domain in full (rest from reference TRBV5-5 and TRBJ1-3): DAGVTQSPTHLIKTRGQQVTLRCSPISGHKSVSWYQQVLGQGPQFIFQYYEKEERGRGNFPDRFSARQFPNYSSELNVNALLLGDSALYLCASSHLDRGSRNTIYFGEGSWLTVV.

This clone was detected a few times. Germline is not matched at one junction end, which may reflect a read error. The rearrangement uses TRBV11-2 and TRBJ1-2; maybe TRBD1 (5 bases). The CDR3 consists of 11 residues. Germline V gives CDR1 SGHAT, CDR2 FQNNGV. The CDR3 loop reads CASSSGLSKFF. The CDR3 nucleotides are TGTGCCAGCAGCTCGGGACTGTCAAAATTCTTC.

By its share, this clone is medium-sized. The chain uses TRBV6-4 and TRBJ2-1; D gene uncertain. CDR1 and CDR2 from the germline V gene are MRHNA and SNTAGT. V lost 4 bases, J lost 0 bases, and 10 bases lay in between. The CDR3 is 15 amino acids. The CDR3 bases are TGTGCCAGCAGTGCAAGCGCCAGCTCCTACAATGAGCAGTTCTTC. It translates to CASSASASSYNEQFF.

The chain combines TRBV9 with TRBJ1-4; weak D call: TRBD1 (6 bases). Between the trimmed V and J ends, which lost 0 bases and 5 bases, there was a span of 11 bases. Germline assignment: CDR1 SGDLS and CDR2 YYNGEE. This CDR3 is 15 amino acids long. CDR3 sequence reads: CASSVGGRGNEKLFF. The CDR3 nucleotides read TGTGCCAGCAGCGTAGGCGGCAGGGGAAATGAAAAACTGTTTTTT.

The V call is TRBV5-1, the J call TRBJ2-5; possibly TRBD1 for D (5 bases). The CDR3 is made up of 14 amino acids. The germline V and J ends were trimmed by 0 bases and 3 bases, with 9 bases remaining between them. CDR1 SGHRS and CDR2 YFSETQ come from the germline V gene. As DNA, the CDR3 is TGCGCCAGCAGCTTGGGGACAATCGAAGAGACCCAGTACTTC. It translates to CASSLGTIEETQYF.

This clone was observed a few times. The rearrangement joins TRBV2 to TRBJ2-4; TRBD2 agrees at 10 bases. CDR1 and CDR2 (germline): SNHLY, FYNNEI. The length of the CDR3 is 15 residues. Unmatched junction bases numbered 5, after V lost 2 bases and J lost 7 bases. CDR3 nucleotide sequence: TGTGCCAGCAGTGAATCGAGCGGGAGGGCCAACATTCAGTACTTC. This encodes CASSESSGRANIQYF.

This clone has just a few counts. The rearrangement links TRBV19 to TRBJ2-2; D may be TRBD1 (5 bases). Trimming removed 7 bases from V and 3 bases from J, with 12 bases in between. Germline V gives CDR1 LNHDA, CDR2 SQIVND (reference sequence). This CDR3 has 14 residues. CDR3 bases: TGTGCCAGTATGGGGCCAATCTACACCGGGGAGCTGTTTTTT. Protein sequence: CASMGPIYTGELFF.

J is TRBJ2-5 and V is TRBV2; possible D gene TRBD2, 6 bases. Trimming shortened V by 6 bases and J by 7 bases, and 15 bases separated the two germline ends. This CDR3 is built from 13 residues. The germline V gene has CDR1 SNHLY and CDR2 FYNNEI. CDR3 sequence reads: CASSGRDSGTQYF. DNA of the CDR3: TGTGCCAGCAGCGGCCGGGACTCCGGGACCCAGTACTTC.

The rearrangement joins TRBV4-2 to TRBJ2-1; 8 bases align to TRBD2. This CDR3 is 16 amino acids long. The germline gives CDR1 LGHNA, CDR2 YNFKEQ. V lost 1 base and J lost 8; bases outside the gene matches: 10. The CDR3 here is CASSQAYAGGGDEQFF. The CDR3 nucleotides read TGTGCCAGCAGCCAAGCGTATGCGGGGGGCGGGGATGAGCAGTTCTTC.

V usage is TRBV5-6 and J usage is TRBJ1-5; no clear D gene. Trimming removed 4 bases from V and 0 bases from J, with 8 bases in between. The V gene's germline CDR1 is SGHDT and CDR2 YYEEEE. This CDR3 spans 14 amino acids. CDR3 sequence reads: CASSRGYSNQPQHF. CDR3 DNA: TGTGCCAGCAGCCGGGGTTATAGCAATCAGCCCCAGCATTTT.

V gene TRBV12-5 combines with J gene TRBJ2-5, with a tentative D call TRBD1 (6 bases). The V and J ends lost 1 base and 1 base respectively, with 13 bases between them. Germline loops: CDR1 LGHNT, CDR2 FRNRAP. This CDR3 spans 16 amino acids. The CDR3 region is CASGLASQGPQETQYF. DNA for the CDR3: TGTGCTAGTGGTTTGGCCTCACAGGGACCCCAAGAGACCCAGTACTTC.

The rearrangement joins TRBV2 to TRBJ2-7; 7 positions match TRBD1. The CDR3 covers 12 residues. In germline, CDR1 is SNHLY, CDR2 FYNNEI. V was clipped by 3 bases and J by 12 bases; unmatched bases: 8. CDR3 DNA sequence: TGTGCCAGCAGTGAGAGAGGGGGCTCCCCGTACTTC. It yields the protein CASSERGGSPYF.

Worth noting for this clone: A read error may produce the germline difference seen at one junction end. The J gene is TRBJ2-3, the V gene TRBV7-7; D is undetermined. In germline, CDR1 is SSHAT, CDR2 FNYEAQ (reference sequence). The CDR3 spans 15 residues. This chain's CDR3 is CASSLEAGNTDTQYF. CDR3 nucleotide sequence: TGTGCTAGCAGCTTAGAGGCAGGAAACACAGATACGCAGTATTTT.

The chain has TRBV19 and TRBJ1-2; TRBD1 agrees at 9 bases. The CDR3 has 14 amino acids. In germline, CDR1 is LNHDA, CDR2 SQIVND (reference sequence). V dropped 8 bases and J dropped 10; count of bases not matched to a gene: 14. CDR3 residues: CASSAGQGLGLYTF. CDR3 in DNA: TGTGCCAGTTCCGCGGGACAGGGTTTGGGACTCTACACCTTC.

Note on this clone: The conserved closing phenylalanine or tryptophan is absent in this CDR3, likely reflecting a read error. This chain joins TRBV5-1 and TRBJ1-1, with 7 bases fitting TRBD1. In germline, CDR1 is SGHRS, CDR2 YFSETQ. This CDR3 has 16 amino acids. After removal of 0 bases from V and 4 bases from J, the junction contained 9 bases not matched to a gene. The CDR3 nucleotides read TGCGCCAGCAGCTTGGGCGCGCAACAGGGGAGCACTGAAGCTTTCCTT. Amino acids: CASSLGAQQGSTEAFL.

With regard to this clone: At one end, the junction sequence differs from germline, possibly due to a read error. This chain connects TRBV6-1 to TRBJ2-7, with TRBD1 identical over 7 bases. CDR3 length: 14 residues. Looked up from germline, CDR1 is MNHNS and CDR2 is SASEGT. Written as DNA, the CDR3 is TGTGCCATCAGTGACAGGGATATGACCTACGAGCAGTACTTC. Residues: CAISDRDMTYEQYF.

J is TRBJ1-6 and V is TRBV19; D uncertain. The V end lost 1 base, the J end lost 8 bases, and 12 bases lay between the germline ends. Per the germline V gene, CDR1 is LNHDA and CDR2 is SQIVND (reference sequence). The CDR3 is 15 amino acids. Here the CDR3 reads CASSIGPLGDSPLHF. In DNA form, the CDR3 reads TGTGCCAGTAGTATAGGACCCCTTGGAGATTCACCCCTCCACTTT.

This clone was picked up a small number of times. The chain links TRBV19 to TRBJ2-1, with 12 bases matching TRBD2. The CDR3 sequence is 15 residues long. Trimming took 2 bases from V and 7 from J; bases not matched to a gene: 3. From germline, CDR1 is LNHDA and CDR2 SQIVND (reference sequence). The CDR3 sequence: CASSILLAGGNEQFF. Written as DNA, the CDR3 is TGTGCCAGTAGTATACTTCTAGCGGGAGGGAATGAGCAGTTCTTC.

The CDR3 DNA is TGTGCCAGCAGTTACTTTCGGGGTGGCGCCGGGGAGCTGTTTTTT. This encodes CASSYFRGGAGELFF. The J gene is TRBJ2-2, the V gene TRBV6-6, with D possibly being TRBD2 (5 bases). There are 15 residues in the CDR3. V lost 1 base and J 6 bases, leaving 12 bases between the germline ends. Germline V lookup: CDR1 MNHNY, CDR2 SVGAGI (reference sequence).

The CDR3 DNA is TGTGCCAGTACCCTTAGCGTGACAGGGGGTGGTGAGACCCAGTACTTC. Translation gives CASTLSVTGGGETQYF. The gene calls are TRBV19 and TRBJ2-5, with 9 bases that match TRBD1. J gave up 5 bases and V 7 bases, and 14 bases lay outside the gene matches. Germline values: CDR1 LNHDA, CDR2 SQIVND (reference sequence). The CDR3 contains 16 residues.

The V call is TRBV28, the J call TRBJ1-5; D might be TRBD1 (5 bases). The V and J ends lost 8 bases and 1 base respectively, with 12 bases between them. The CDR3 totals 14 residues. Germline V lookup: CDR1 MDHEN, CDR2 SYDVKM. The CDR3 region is CASCSGGSNQPQHF. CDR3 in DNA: TGTGCCAGCTGCAGCGGGGGAAGCAATCAGCCCCAGCATTTT. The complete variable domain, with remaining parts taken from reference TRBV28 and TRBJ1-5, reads DVKVTQSSRYLVKRTGEKVFLECVQDMDHENMFWYRQDPGLGLRLIYFSYDVKMKEKGDIPEGYSVSREKKERFSLILESASTNQTSMYLCASCSGGSNQPQHFGDGTRLSIL.

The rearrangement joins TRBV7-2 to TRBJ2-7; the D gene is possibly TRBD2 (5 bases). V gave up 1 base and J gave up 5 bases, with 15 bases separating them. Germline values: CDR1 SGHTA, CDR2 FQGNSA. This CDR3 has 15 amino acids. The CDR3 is CASSLVGSGPDEQYF. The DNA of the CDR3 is TGTGCCAGCAGCTTAGTAGGGAGCGGCCCCGACGAGCAGTACTTC.

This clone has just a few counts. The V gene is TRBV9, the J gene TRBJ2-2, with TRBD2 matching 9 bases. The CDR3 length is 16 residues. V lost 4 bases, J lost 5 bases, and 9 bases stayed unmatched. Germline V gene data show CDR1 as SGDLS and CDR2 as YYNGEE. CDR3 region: CASSPRRLAGTGELFF. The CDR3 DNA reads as TGTGCCAGCAGCCCCAGGAGGCTAGCGGGGACCGGGGAGCTGTTTTTT.